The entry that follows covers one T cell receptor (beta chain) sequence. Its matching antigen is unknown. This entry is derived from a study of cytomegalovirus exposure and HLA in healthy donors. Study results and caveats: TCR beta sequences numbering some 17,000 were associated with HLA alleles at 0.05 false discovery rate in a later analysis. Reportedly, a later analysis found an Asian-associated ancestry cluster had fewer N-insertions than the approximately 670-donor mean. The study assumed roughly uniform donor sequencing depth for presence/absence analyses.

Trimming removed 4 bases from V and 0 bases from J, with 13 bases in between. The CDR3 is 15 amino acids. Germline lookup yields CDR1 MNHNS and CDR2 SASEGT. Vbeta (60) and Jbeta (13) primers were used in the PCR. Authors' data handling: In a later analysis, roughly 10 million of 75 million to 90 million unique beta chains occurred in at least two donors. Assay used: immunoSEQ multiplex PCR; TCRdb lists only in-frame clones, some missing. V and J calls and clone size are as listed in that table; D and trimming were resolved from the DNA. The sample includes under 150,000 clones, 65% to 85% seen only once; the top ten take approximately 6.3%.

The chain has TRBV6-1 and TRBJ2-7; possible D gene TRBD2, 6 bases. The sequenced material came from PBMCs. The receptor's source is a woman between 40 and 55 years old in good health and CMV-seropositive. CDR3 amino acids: CASSAGRESSYEQYF. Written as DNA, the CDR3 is TGTGCCAGCAGTGCGGGACGGGAGAGCTCCTACGAGCAGTACTTC.